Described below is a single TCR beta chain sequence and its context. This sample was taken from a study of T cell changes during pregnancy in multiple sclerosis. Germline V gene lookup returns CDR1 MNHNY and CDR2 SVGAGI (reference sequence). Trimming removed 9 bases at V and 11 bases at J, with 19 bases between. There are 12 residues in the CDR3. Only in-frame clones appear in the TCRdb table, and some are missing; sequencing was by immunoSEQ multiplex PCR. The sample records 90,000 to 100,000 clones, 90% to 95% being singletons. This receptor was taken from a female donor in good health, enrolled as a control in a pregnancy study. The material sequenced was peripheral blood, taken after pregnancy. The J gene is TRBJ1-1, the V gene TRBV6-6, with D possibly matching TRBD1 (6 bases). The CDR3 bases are TGTGCCAGTACACAAAACAGGGTTCGGGCTTTCTTT. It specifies CASTQNRVRAFF.